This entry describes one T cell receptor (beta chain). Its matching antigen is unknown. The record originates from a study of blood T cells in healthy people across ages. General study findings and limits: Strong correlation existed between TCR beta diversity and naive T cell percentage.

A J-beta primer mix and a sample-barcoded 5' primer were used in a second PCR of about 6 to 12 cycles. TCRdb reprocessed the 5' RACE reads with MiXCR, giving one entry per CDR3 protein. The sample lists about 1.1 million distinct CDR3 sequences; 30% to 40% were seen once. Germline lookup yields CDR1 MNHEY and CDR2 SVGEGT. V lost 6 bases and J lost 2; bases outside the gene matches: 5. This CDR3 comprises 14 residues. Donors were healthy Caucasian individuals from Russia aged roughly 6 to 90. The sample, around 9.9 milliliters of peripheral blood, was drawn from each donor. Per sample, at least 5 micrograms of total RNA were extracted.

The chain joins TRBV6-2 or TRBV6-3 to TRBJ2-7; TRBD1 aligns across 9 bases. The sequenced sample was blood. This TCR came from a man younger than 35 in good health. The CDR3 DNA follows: TGTGCCAGCAGACTACAGGGGGCCACCTACGAGCAGTACTTC. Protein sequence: CASRLQGATYEQYF.